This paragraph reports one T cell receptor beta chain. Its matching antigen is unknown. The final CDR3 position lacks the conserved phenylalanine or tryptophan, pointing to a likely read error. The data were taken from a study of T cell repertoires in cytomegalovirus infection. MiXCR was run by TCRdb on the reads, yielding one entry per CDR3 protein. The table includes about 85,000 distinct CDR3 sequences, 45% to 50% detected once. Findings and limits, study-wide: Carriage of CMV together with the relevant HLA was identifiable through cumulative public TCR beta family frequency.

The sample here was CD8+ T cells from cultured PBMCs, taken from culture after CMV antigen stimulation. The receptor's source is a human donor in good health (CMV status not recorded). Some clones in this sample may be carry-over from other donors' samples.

CDR3 sequence reads: CASSLTPRTSGSPHHNEQFL. In DNA form, the CDR3 reads TGTGCCAGCAGCTTAACTCCTCGGACTAGCGGGAGTCCCCATCACAATGAGCAGTTCCTC. The rearrangement uses TRBV7-3 and TRBJ2-1, with 13 bases fitting TRBD2. This CDR3 spans 20 amino acids. Germline V CDR1 and CDR2: SGHTA, FQGTGA. The V gene end was trimmed by 0 bases and the J gene end by 5 bases; junction bases not matched to a gene: 13.